The clone carrying this T cell receptor beta chain was picked up many times. Its antigen is unidentified. This sample is part of a study of T cells in Graves' hyperthyroidism and ophthalmopathy. Study findings and constraints: Blood also held most thyroid clonotypes expanded beyond 0.001. By a 13 V-J model, ophthalmopathy was set apart from stable hyperthyroidism.

The investigators amplified TCR beta CDR3 regions from RNA transcripts. In the first-round RT-PCR of the TCR CDR3, the HTBI primer set was used. TCRdb passed the multiplex PCR reads through MiXCR, listing each CDR3 protein once. The sample lists 500,000 to 600,000 distinct CDR3 sequences; roughly 46% were seen once. Patients were excluded for uncontrolled infection, other autoimmune disease, pregnancy or lactation. Looked up from germline, CDR1 is MNHNS and CDR2 is SASEGT. The CDR3 is 15 amino acids. V was cut by 6 bases and J by 0 bases, with 15 bases left in between. This clonotype originated in an adult woman with Graves' disease, either hyperthyroidism or ophthalmopathy (not recorded which). The sample taken for sequencing was peripheral blood or thyroid tissue (not recorded which). The chain carries TRBV6-1 and TRBJ2-7, with D perhaps assigned TRBD1 or TRBD2 (5 bases each). The CDR3 is CASSFRDASSYEQYF. The DNA of the CDR3 is TGTGCCAGCAGCTTCCGGGACGCCAGCTCCTACGAGCAGTACTTC.